The source of this TCR beta chain is a study of Ad26.COV2.S vaccination and SARS-CoV-2 variants. As for the study in general: Intramuscular Ad26.COV2.S doses were given once or twice, 56 days apart. Whole-study results and caveats: Vaccine recipients surpassed placebo recipients in spike-specific TCR breadth. The TCR-based breadth and depth measures might underestimate overall T cell responses.

Germline CDR1 reads SSHAT; CDR2 reads FNYEAQ (reference sequence). The CDR3 totals 16 residues. Treatment denoted: about 20 received Ad26.COV2.S at low or high dose, single or two shots; 5 received placebo; per-sample allocation not given. The investigators took samples on day 63 after the first vaccine or placebo injection. Only in-frame clones appear in the TCRdb table, and some are missing; sequencing was by immunoSEQ multiplex PCR. The repertoire holds fewer than 500,000 clones, with around 90% as singletons. As regards this clone: The antigen is unknown. The junction does not match germline at one end; this may be a read error.

This chain joins TRBV7-7 and TRBJ2-3, with TRBD2 as a possible D gene (5 bases). The source material was peripheral blood, sampled in a trial of Ad26.COV2.S vaccine versus placebo. This clonotype was sampled from a person between 18 and 59 years old who received the Ad26.COV2.S COVID-19 vaccine or a placebo. CDR3 bases: TGTGCTAGCAGCTTATCAACCCCTAGCCGCACAGATACGCAGTATTTT. Protein: CASSLSTPSRTDTQYF.